This TCR beta chain was recovered during a study of blood T cells in healthy people across ages. Overall study findings and caveats: Compared with aged donors, long-lived donors showed fewer expanded clones, suggesting selection.

A word on this clonotype: What it binds is unknown.

The CDR3 spans 14 residues. Germline V gene data show CDR1 as MDHEN and CDR2 as SYDVKM. In each sample, at least 6 million PBMCs were isolated. At least 6 micrograms of total RNA were extracted per sample. A second PCR, run for roughly 6 to 11 cycles, used a sample-barcoded 5' primer plus a J-beta primer mix. MiXCR, applied by TCRdb to the 5' RACE reads, yields one record per CDR3 protein. The sample has some 900,000 distinct CDR3 sequences; 40% to 60% are singletons. This clonotype originated in a man aged 25-45 years in good health. The genes are TRBV28 and TRBJ2-5, with D possibly being TRBD1 or TRBD2 (5 bases each). The closer fit of TRBJ2-7 to the DNA end suggests the J call may be wrong. Sequencing was carried out using blood. CDR3 in amino acids: CASSLVAGALEQYF. CDR3 in DNA: TGTGCCAGCAGTTTAGTCGCCGGGGCCCTCGAGCAGTACTTC.